Listed here are 10 T cell receptor beta chains from one sample, sequenced in a study of response to subunit inactivated influenza vaccine. TCRdb passed the RT-PCR reads through MiXCR, listing each CDR3 protein once. Of roughly 500,000 distinct CDR3 sequences in the sample, around 21% were seen once. These data were also reused for a study on T cells expressing NK-cell markers. In that study: What made the TCR beta cDNA was 5'RACE template switching with UMIs.

Material: CD4+ T cells sorted from PBMCs, obtained about 11 days after vaccination. All receptors derive from a middle-aged man who received an inactivated influenza vaccine.

This rearrangement joins TRBV3-1 to TRBJ2-7; D remains unclear. CDR1 and CDR2 from the germline V gene are LGHDT and YNNKEL (reference sequence). The germline V and J ends were trimmed by 4 bases and 6 bases, with 19 bases remaining between them. The CDR3 sequence is 15 residues long. This CDR3 reads CASSPRYPRHAEQYF. CDR3 bases: TGTGCCAGCAGCCCCCGGTACCCCAGGCACGCCGAGCAGTACTTC.

In its sample, this clonotype was seen a few times. The V gene is TRBV29-1, the J gene TRBJ2-2, with a weak D call TRBD2 (6 bases). The V end was cut by 4 bases, the J end by 0 bases, with 21 bases between. This CDR3 comprises 18 residues. Germline loops: CDR1 SQVTM, CDR2 ANQGSEA. CDR3 amino acids: CSVGVGGRGTANTGELFF. CDR3 bases: TGCAGCGTTGGCGTTGGGGGTCGCGGGACTGCGAACACCGGGGAGCTGTTTTTT.

This chain joins TRBV18 and TRBJ1-6, with D hard to call. The CDR3 covers 16 residues. V was clipped by 3 bases and J by 1 base, with 10 bases between them. The germline gives CDR1 KGHSH, CDR2 LQKENI. CDR3 sequence reads: CASSPSRRSYNSPLHF. CDR3 bases: TGTGCCAGCTCACCGAGCCGTAGGTCCTATAATTCACCCCTCCACTTT.

This clonotype was found a few times. The V gene is TRBV12-3 or TRBV12-4, the J gene TRBJ1-6; TRBD1 is a possible D gene (5 bases). Trimming took 9 bases from V and 7 from J, leaving 16 bases between them. The CDR3 has 14 amino acids. This CDR3 is CARRAGRRNSPLHF. CDR3 DNA: TGTGCCAGGAGGGCGGGACGGAGAAATTCACCCCTCCACTTT.

This clonotype appeared many times. The rearrangement links TRBV29-1 to TRBJ1-1; D ambiguous. CDR1 is SQVTM and CDR2 is ANQGSEA in the germline V gene. There are 15 residues in the CDR3. The V end was cut by 5 bases, the J end by 0 bases, with 16 bases between. The CDR3 DNA reads as TGCAGCGTTACTGAACGCACGAGCATGAACACTGAAGCTTTCTTT. This encodes CSVTERTSMNTEAFF.

The chain recombines TRBV9 with TRBJ2-7, with D possibly matching TRBD1 (5 bases). V was shortened by 4 bases and J by 6 bases, with 20 bases between the two germline ends. The CDR3 length is 15 residues. Germline values: CDR1 SGDLS, CDR2 YYNGEE. CDR3 loop: CASSPDRVSRGEQYF. For the CDR3, the DNA is TGTGCCAGCAGCCCTGACCGGGTCTCAAGGGGCGAGCAGTACTTC.

The chain has TRBV20-1 and TRBJ2-5, with TRBD1 matching 9 bases. The CDR3 runs to 14 residues. The V gene end was trimmed by 6 bases and the J gene end by 5 bases; junction bases not matched to a gene: 10. Germline-derived CDR1 and CDR2 are DFQATT and SNEGSKA (reference sequence). The CDR3 DNA is TGCAGTGCCACACACAGGGGGCGGAGGGAGACCCAGTACTTC. This encodes CSATHRGRRETQYF.

J is TRBJ2-2 and V is TRBV20-1, with D possibly TRBD2 on 7 matching bases. Trimming removed 3 bases at V and 4 bases at J, with 12 bases between. CDR1 is DFQATT, CDR2 SNEGSKA, per germline (reference sequence). The length of the CDR3 is 14 residues. This chain's CDR3 is CSASEGGVTGELFF. For the CDR3, the DNA is TGCAGTGCTAGTGAAGGGGGGGTCACCGGGGAGCTGTTTTTT.

This clonotype has a count of ten or more. The chain couples TRBV5-1 to TRBJ2-1; D call uncertain. Germline V gene lookup returns CDR1 SGHRS and CDR2 YFSETQ. V was cut by 0 bases and J by 2 bases, with 9 bases left in between. The CDR3 has 15 residues. As DNA, the CDR3 is TGCGCCAGCAGCTTGGTTATGGGCCCCTACAATGAGCAGTTCTTC. As protein: CASSLVMGPYNEQFF.

The chain links TRBV6-5 to TRBJ2-7; TRBD1 agrees at 7 bases. Per the germline V gene, CDR1 is MNHEY and CDR2 is SVGAGI. The V and J ends lost 4 bases and 5 bases, in that order; junction bases with no gene match: 11. The CDR3 is made up of 15 amino acids. CDR3 DNA sequence: TGTGCCAGCAGTTCCGCGGCAGGGGGAAGCGACGAGCAGTACTTC. Encoded protein: CASSSAAGGSDEQYF.